This T cell receptor beta chain was sequenced in a study of blood T cells in healthy people across ages. In this sample, this clonotype turned up many times. A second PCR, run for about 7 to 12 cycles, used a sample-barcoded 5' primer plus a J-beta primer mix. Via MiXCR, TCRdb re-called the 5' RACE reads, giving one row per CDR3 protein. The sample shows roughly 1.9 million distinct CDR3 sequences, roughly 43% of them seen only once. What was sequenced was blood. This receptor was taken from a human donor in good health.

CDR3 in DNA: TGTGCCAGCAGTTTTGGAGGTTATAGCAATCAGCCCCAGCATTTT. Its protein is CASSFGGYSNQPQHF. V usage is TRBV12-3 or TRBV12-4 and J usage is TRBJ1-5; D ambiguous. The CDR3 spans 15 residues. V gave up 3 bases and J gave up 0 bases, with 9 bases separating them.